Presented here are 23 T cell receptor beta chains from one specimen sequenced in a study of T cell responses to AZD1222 COVID-19 vaccine. Measured with immunoSEQ multiplex PCR; TCRdb has only the in-frame clones, and not every one. Among roughly 160,000 clones listed, about 91% were seen once. This sample comprised peripheral blood, obtained on day 0 of AZD1222 vaccination. These receptors were obtained from an adult in good health.

V gene TRBV28 combines with J gene TRBJ1-5, with 9 positions matching TRBD1. CDR3 length: 15 amino acids. Germline V gene lookup returns CDR1 MDHEN and CDR2 SYDVKM. V shed 1 base, J shed 9 bases, and the junction held 7 bases outside the gene matches. Here the CDR3 reads CASSLSNRGRLPQHF. The CDR3 nucleotides are TGTGCCAGCAGTTTATCCAACAGGGGGCGATTGCCCCAGCATTTT.

The chain links TRBV5-1 to TRBJ2-2, with D perhaps matching TRBD1 (5 bases). This CDR3 has 14 amino acids. CDR1 is SGHRS, CDR2 YFSETQ, per germline. Trimming cost V 4 bases and J 5 bases, with 12 bases left between them. CDR3 sequence reads: CASSLGQGTGELFF. The CDR3 region has the DNA TGCGCCAGCAGCCTCGGGCAGGGTACCGGGGAGCTGTTTTTT.

The chain combines TRBV7-8 with TRBJ1-2; 8 bases line up with TRBD1. The V gene's germline CDR1 is SGHVS and CDR2 FQNEAQ. J gave up 0 bases and V 5 bases, and 11 bases lay outside the gene matches. This CDR3 spans 17 amino acids. The CDR3 here is CASSRGTGGAANYGYTF. CDR3 bases: TGTGCCAGCAGCCGAGGGACAGGAGGAGCAGCTAACTATGGCTACACCTTC. The full variable domain, its missing parts supplied by reference TRBV7-8 and TRBJ1-2, is GAGVSQSPRYKVAKRGQDVALRCDPISGHVSLFWYQQALGQGPEFLTYFQNEAQLDKSGLPSDRFFAERPEGSVSTLKIQRTQQEDSAVYLCASSRGTGGAANYGYTFGSGTRLTVV.

The rearrangement joins TRBV9 to TRBJ2-5; D is uncertain. Trimming left V 5 bases short and J 8 bases short, with 10 bases between. CDR1 and CDR2 from the germline V gene are SGDLS and YYNGEE. This CDR3 is 11 amino acids long. DNA for the CDR3: TGTGCCAGCAGTGACGGGTCTACCCAGTACTTC. Translating it yields CASSDGSTQYF.

The rearrangement uses TRBV30 and TRBJ1-6; no firm D call. Per the germline V gene, CDR1 is GTSNPN and CDR2 is SVGIG (reference sequence). CDR3 length: 14 amino acids. Deletions cut 7 bases from V and 5 bases from J, with 15 bases between. CDR3 region: CAFIPRLDNSPLHF. The CDR3 DNA reads TGTGCCTTTATTCCACGCCTGGATAATTCACCCCTCCACTTT.

This CDR3 reads CASMISGYGRDTQYF. CDR3 bases: TGCGCCAGCATGATTAGCGGATATGGCAGGGATACGCAGTATTTT. The chain has TRBV10-2 and TRBJ2-3; maybe TRBD2 (6 bases). The CDR3 runs 15 residues. Trimming shortened V by 7 bases and J by 6 bases, and 20 bases separated the two germline ends. The germline V gene has CDR1 WSHSY and CDR2 SAAADI.

The chain couples TRBV9 to TRBJ2-3; the D is unclear. The CDR3 extends over 16 amino acids. Deletions cut 1 base from V and 5 bases from J, with 17 bases between. Germline V gives CDR1 SGDLS, CDR2 YYNGEE. The CDR3 sequence is CASSVTGNLFGDTQYF. CDR3 DNA sequence: TGTGCCAGCAGCGTAACGGGCAATCTCTTCGGAGATACGCAGTATTTT.

This chain joins TRBV5-4 and TRBJ2-5; 8 nucleotides match TRBD1. V lost 0 bases to trimming and J lost 4 bases; unmatched junction nucleotides: 5. Looked up from germline, CDR1 is SGHNT and CDR2 is YYREEE (reference sequence). There are 15 residues in the CDR3. The CDR3 here is CASSLGQGTVETQYF. CDR3 DNA sequence: TGTGCCAGCAGCTTGGGACAGGGGACGGTAGAGACCCAGTACTTC.

This rearrangement joins TRBV28 to TRBJ1-2; D is unresolved. The germline gives CDR1 MDHEN, CDR2 SYDVKM. The germline V and J ends were trimmed by 4 bases and 6 bases, with 15 bases remaining between them. The CDR3 is made up of 14 amino acids. CDR3: CASSSGYSYDGYTF. The DNA for the CDR3 is TGTGCCAGCAGTTCAGGATATTCGTATGATGGCTACACCTTC.

The J gene is TRBJ1-5, the V gene TRBV13; D not resolved. Deletions cut 2 bases from V and 6 bases from J, with 8 bases between. Germline CDR1 and CDR2: PRHDT and FYEKMQ (reference sequence). The CDR3 is 13 amino acids. Written as DNA, the CDR3 is TGTGCCAGCAGCTTACTAGGGTCTCAGCCCCAGCATTTT. This translates into CASSLLGSQPQHF.

The V and J genes are TRBV3-1 (or the pseudogene TRBV3-2) and TRBJ1-6, with a weak D call TRBD1 (5 bases). The CDR3 consists of 14 residues. Germline CDR1 reads LGHDT; CDR2 reads YNNKEL (reference sequence). The V gene lost 5 bases and the J gene lost 6 bases, with 11 bases spanning the gap. For the CDR3, the DNA is TGTGCCAGCAGCACCCGACAGCTTAATTCACCCCTCCACTTT. It specifies CASSTRQLNSPLHF.

The CDR3 region is CASSLVDTNTEAFF. The DNA of the CDR3 is TGCGCCAGCAGCCTTGTCGACACGAACACTGAAGCTTTCTTT. This sequence joins TRBV4-1 and TRBJ1-1; D not certain. Germline CDR1 MGHRA, CDR2 YSYEKL. Trimming took 4 bases from V and 1 from J, leaving 10 bases between them. The CDR3 extends over 14 amino acids.

The chain has TRBV18 and TRBJ1-2; tentative D call: TRBD1 (6 bases). This CDR3 comprises 15 residues. Trimming removed 4 bases from V and 12 bases from J, with 24 bases in between. Per the germline V gene, CDR1 is KGHSH and CDR2 is LQKENI. CDR3 loop: CASSLKQDRFELDTF. DNA of the CDR3: TGTGCCAGCTCACTCAAGCAAGACAGGTTTGAGCTAGACACCTTC. Using reference TRBV18 and TRBJ1-2 for the parts outside the CDR3, the full variable domain is NAGVMQNPRHLVRRRGQEARLRCSPMKGHSHVYWYRQLPEEGLKFMVYLQKENIIDESGMPKERFSAEFPKEGPSILRIQQVVRGDSAAYFCASSLKQDRFELDTFGSGTRLTVV.

This clone has a handful of counts. The chain uses TRBV19 and TRBJ1-1, with unresolved D. Trimming shortened V by 6 bases and J by 4 bases, and 12 bases separated the two germline ends. This CDR3 has 13 residues. CDR1 and CDR2 (germline): LNHDA, SQIVND (reference sequence). The CDR3 here is CASSSRRGTEAFF. CDR3 sequence (DNA): TGTGCCAGTAGCAGCCGTCGGGGCACTGAAGCTTTCTTT.

The chain uses TRBV6-1 and TRBJ1-5, with a tentative D call TRBD1 (6 bases). Germline CDR1 and CDR2: MNHNS and SASEGT. Trimming removed 0 bases at V and 7 bases at J, with 16 bases between. The CDR3 loop spans 16 amino acids. The CDR3 sequence: CASSEAGAGARQPQHF. The CDR3 nucleotides are TGTGCCAGCAGTGAAGCAGGGGCAGGGGCACGGCAGCCCCAGCATTTT.

The CDR3 nucleotides are TGTGCCTGGAAGGGGGGGGCCGAATACTACGAGCAGTACTTC. This encodes CAWKGGAEYYEQYF. The rearrangement joins TRBV30 to TRBJ2-7; TRBD2 might be the D (7 bases). The CDR3 is 14 amino acids. V was pared by 4 bases and J by 3 bases, with 16 bases between. CDR1 and CDR2 from the germline V gene are GTSNPN and SVGIG (reference sequence).

The chain carries TRBV27 and TRBJ2-2; possible D gene TRBD2, 5 bases. Per germline, CDR1 MNHEY and CDR2 SMNVEV (reference sequence). The CDR3 loop spans 16 amino acids. Deletions cut 1 base from V and 6 bases from J, with 15 bases between. CDR3 in amino acids: CASSLLQFGKPGELFF. The CDR3 nucleotides read TGTGCCAGCAGTTTATTGCAATTCGGGAAGCCCGGGGAGCTGTTTTTT.

J is TRBJ2-7 and V is TRBV11-2, with 7 bases aligning to TRBD2. The CDR3 sequence is 15 residues long. Germline assignment: CDR1 SGHAT and CDR2 FQNNGV. Trimming took 1 base from V and 4 from J; bases not matched to a gene: 7. The CDR3 here is CASSLGPGEGYEQYF. CDR3 bases: TGTGCCAGCAGCTTAGGCCCTGGGGAGGGATACGAGCAGTACTTC.

The chain couples TRBV29-1 to TRBJ2-1; D uncertain. The CDR3 extends over 10 amino acids. Per germline, CDR1 SQVTM and CDR2 ANQGSEA. V was cut by 7 bases and J by 6 bases, with 7 bases left in between. CDR3 sequence: CSEGSNEQFF. For the CDR3, the DNA is TGCAGCGAGGGCAGCAATGAGCAGTTCTTC.

The chain employs TRBV9 and TRBJ1-2; TRBD1 matches at 8 bases. The CDR3 has 16 residues. Germline assignment: CDR1 SGDLS and CDR2 YYNGEE. The V gene end was trimmed by 3 bases and the J gene end by 4 bases; junction bases not matched to a gene: 11. The CDR3 DNA follows: TGTGCCAGCAGCGCAGAAGACAGGGGCTGGATCTATGGCTACACCTTC. Amino acids: CASSAEDRGWIYGYTF.

CDR3 in DNA: TGCGCCAGCAGCCAAGATTGGCGCTCGAGGTGGAATGAGCAGTTCTTC. It translates to CASSQDWRSRWNEQFF. J is TRBJ2-1 and V is TRBV4-3; D is uncertain. The CDR3 has 16 amino acids. Trimming stripped 0 bases from V and 7 bases from J, with 16 bases between. The V gene's germline CDR1 is LGHNA and CDR2 YSLEER.

The chain uses TRBV5-1 and TRBJ1-1; 8 positions match TRBD1. V trimming: 3 bases; J trimming: 3 bases; junction bases outside the gene matches: 4. CDR1 is SGHRS, CDR2 YFSETQ, per germline. The CDR3 totals 14 residues. In nucleotides, the CDR3 is TGCGCCAGCAGCTGGCAGGGGGCGCACACTGAAGCTTTCTTT. This gives the protein CASSWQGAHTEAFF.

The chain combines TRBV28 with TRBJ1-5, with 7 positions matching TRBD1. V trimming: 4 bases; J trimming: 6 bases; junction bases outside the gene matches: 3. This CDR3 is 13 amino acids long. Per germline, CDR1 MDHEN and CDR2 SYDVKM. The CDR3, as DNA: TGTGCCAGCAGTTCCGGGGACAGTCAGCCCCAGCATTTT. Encoded protein: CASSSGDSQPQHF.